This T cell receptor (beta chain) was retrieved from a study of T cell repertoires in cytomegalovirus infection (dated by TCRdb to between 2018 and 2020). Looking at the study overall: Recently identified HLA-C-restricted CMV epitopes, whose presentation resists viral immunomodulation, were targeted by peptide stimulations together with well-studied HLA-B-restricted epitopes. The HLA type of each donor mattered for the analysis, because public TCR beta signatures pointed to carriage of CMV infection along with the matching HLA type.

This clonotype turned up a few times. Its antigen specificity is not known. Nothing much larger sits one base from this clone, and base qualities are not available. The sample was run on an Illumina HiSeq 1500. The public reads were reprocessed in TCRdb via fastp at Q25 and MiXCR, keeping in-frame beta chains. A single entry per CDR3 protein holds the most common genes and DNA from its merged rows. The sample table holds approximately 340,000 distinct CDR3 sequences, of which 25% to 35% were seen once. Clones ranked in the top ten supply around 18% of the sample. Study-wide conclusions, independent of this receptor: The ex vivo response was dominated by HLA-C-restricted CMV-specific TCR beta clonotypes, and the single most frequent clonotype in two of eight donors was supplied by these HLA-C-restricted clonotypes. In both this cohort and an independent roughly 360-donor cohort, the cumulative frequency of public TCR beta family members distinguished carriers of CMV infection plus the relevant HLA type.

According to the study, the label for this sample's treatment or condition signals: in vitro stimulation with specific CMV peptide epitopes to enrich CMV-specific T cells. Including cysteine and phenylalanine, the CDR3 has 12 amino acids. CDR3 DNA only is kept here, 36 bases in frame from base 1. V is pared back by 1 base and J by 9 bases, with 8 bases lying between the germline termini. The germline V gene provides CDR1 KGHDR and CDR2 SFDVKD. This receptor was identified in a human donor in good health (CMV status not recorded). Some clones in this sample may be carry-over from other donors' samples. The starting material was cultured PBMCs, obtained from culture after CMV antigen stimulation. The chain is made from TRBV24-1 and TRBJ1-1; the D gene lacks a confident call. The CDR3 in this case is CATSDFDMKAFF. The DNA sequence is given as TGTGCCACCAGTGATTTTGACATGAAAGCTTTCTTT.